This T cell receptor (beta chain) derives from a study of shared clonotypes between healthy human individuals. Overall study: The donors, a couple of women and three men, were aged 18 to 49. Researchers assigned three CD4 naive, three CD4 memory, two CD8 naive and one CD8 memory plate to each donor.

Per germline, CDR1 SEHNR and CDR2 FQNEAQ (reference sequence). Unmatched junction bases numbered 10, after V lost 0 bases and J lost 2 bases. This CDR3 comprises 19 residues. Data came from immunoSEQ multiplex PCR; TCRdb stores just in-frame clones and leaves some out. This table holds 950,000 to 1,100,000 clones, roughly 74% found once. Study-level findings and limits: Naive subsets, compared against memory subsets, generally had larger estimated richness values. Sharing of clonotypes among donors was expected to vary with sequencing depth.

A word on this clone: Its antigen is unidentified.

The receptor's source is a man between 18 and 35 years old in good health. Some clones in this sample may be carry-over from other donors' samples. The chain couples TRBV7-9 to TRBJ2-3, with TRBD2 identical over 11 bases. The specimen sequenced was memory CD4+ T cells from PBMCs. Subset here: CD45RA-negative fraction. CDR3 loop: CASSLAGSTSGSFTDTQYF. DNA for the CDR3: TGTGCCAGCAGCTTAGCAGGATCAACTAGCGGGAGCTTCACAGATACGCAGTATTTT.